Sequencing of this T cell receptor (beta chain) was carried out in a study of blood T cell repertoires in COVID-19. Study summary: Whether acute or convalescent, the COVID-19 samples came from the United States, Italy and Spain. PBMCs, B-cell-depleted T cells, or T cells were the source of the cDNA or gDNA that made up the material.

Original processing notes: Estimates of nucleated cell counts were drawn from the amplification of reference gene primers. Profiled with immunoSEQ multiplex PCR; TCRdb holds only in-frame clones, not every one. V and J calls and clone size are as listed in that table; D and trimming were resolved from the DNA. The sample consists of 140,000 to 150,000 clones, around nine tenths of them appearing once. CDR1 is SGDLS, CDR2 YYNGEE, per germline. The CDR3 has 16 amino acids. With V trimmed by 0 bases and J by 0 bases, 1 base remained unmatched. This chain links TRBV9 with TRBJ2-2; 8 nucleotides match TRBD2. This TCR was sampled from a man between 60 and 75 years old with active or convalescent COVID-19. The source material was peripheral blood. The CDR3 here is CASSVDSGTNTGELFF. In nucleotides, the CDR3 is TGTGCCAGCAGCGTAGATAGCGGGACGAACACCGGGGAGCTGTTTTTT.